This T cell receptor beta chain was observed in a study of human T cells and chemical hapten exposure. The germline gives CDR1 SGHTA, CDR2 FQGNSA. The CDR3 is 17 amino acids. Within the library, unique molecular identifiers were attached to each individual cDNA molecule. TCRdb called the reads again in MiXCR, with one record for every CDR3 protein. The data show roughly 120,000 distinct CDR3 sequences, over 7.5% seen once. On this clonotype: A junction end diverges from the germline sequence, so it may reflect a read error.

Blood, whole and unfractionated, served as the source for total RNA extraction. Sequenced material: whole blood. The clonotype originates from a human donor in good health. Some clones in this sample may be carry-over from other donors' samples. The V and J genes are TRBV7-2 and TRBJ2-1, with D perhaps TRBD2 (6 bases). In DNA, the CDR3 is TGTGCCAGCGGCTTGAATGGGGCGGGGTACTCCTACAATGAGCAGTTCTTC. It specifies CASGLNGAGYSYNEQFF. Full variable domain (outside the CDR3, taken from reference TRBV7-2 and TRBJ2-1): GAGVSQSPSNKVTEKGKDVELRCDPISGHTALYWYRQSLGQGLEFLIYFQGNSAPDKSGLPSDRFSAERTGGSVSTLTIQRTQQEDSAVYLCASGLNGAGYSYNEQFFGPGTRLTVL.